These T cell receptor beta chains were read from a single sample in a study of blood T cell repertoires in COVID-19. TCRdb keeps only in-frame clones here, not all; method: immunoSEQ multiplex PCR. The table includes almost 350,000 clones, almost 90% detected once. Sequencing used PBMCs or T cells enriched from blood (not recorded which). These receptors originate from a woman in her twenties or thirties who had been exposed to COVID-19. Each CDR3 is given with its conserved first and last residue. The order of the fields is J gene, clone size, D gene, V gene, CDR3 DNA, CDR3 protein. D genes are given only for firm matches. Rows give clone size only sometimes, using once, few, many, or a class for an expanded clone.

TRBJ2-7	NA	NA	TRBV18	TGTGCCAGCTCACCAGGGTTTAGGGGCCAGTCTTTCGAGCAGTACTTC	CASSPGFRGQSFEQYF
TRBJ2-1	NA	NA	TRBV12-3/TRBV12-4	TGTGCCAGCAGTTTCTACTGGGAGCAGTTCTTC	CASSFYWEQFF
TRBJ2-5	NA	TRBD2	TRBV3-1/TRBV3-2	TGTGCCAGCAGCTTGGGACTAGCGGAGAACCAAGAGACCCAGTACTTC	CASSLGLAENQETQYF
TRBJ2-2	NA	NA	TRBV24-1	TGTGCCACCAGTGAGACAGGTACGACCACCGGGGAGCTGTTTTTT	CATSETGTTTGELFF
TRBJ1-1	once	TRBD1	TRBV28	TGTGCCAGCACAACAGGGGGCGACTACACTGAAGCTTTCTTT	CASTTGGDYTEAFF
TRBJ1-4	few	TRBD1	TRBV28	TGTGCCAGCAGTCGACAGGGCGCCAATGAAAAACTGTTTTTT	CASSRQGANEKLFF
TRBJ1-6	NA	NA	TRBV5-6	TGTGCCAGCAGCTTGATCATCGGGGTAGAGTCACCCCTCCACTTT	CASSLIIGVESPLHF
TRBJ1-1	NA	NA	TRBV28	TGTGCCAGCAGTTTAATTTCCAAAAACACTGAAGCTTTCTTT	CASSLISKNTEAFF
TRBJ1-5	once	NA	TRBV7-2	TGTGCCAGCAGCTTAGTACGGGGGATGACTCAGCCCCAGCATTTT	CASSLVRGMTQPQHF
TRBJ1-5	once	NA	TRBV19	TGTGCCAGTAGTAGACGGACGGACTATAGCAATCAGCCCCAGCATTTT	CASSRRTDYSNQPQHF
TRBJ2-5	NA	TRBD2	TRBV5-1	TGCGCCAGCAGCCAGTCCCGGACTAGCGAGGGGGAGACCCAGTACTTC	CASSQSRTSEGETQYF
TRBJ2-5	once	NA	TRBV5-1	TGCGCCAGCAGCTCCTCAGGGGAAGAGACCCAGTACTTC	CASSSSGEETQYF
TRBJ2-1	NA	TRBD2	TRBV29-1	TGCAGCGTTCCCCTAAGAGGGACTAGCAATGAGCAGTTCTTC	CSVPLRGTSNEQFF
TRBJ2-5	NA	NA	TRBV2	TGTGCCAGCAGTCCCCTGACTAGTGTGGAGACCCAGTACTTC	CASSPLTSVETQYF
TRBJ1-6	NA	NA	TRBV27	TGTGCCAGCAGTCCCCCCAGGGCGAACGCTTCACCCCTCCACTTT	CASSPPRANASPLHF
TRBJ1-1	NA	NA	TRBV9	TGTGCCAGCAGCGTAGACCCTACAGGGAATGAAGCTTTCTTT	CASSVDPTGNEAFF
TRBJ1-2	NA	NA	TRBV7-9	TGTGCCAGCAGCTTAGAAACGGCTAACTATGGCTACACCTTC	CASSLETANYGYTF
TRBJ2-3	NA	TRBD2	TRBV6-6	TGTGCCAGCAGCCGACCACAAATAGCGGGAAGTTCAGATACGCAGTATTTT	CASSRPQIAGSSDTQYF
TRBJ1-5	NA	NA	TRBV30	TGTGCCTGGAGTCACGGGGGGCACAGTGGCAATCAGCCCCAGCATTTT	CAWSHGGHSGNQPQHF
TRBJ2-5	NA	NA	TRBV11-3	TGTGCCAGCAGCAGTTCACTAGGGCAGCAAGAGACCCAGTACTTC	CASSSSLGQQETQYF
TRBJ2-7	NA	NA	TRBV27	TGTGCCAGCAGTTCCGGACACCTCTACGAGCAGTACTTC	CASSSGHLYEQYF
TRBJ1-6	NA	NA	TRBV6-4	TGTGCCAGCAGTACACGACCCGGGGAAAATTCACCCCTCCACTTT	CASSTRPGENSPLHF
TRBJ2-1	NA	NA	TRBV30	TGTGCCTGGAGTCCCCGTTATAGCGTGAACAATGAGCAGTTCTTC	CAWSPRYSVNNEQFF
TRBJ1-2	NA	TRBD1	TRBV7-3	TGTGCCAGCAGCTCGGACAGGGTGGAGGTGCAGGGCTACACCTTC	CASSSDRVEVQGYTF
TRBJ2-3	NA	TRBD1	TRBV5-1	TGCGCCAGCAGGTCCGACAGGGAAAGAAATACGCAGTATTTT	CASRSDRERNTQYF
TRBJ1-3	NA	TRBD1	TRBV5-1	TGCGCCAGCAGCCCTCGGACAGGGTGGACTATAAACACCATATATTTT	CASSPRTGWTINTIYF
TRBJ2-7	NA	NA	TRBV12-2	TGTGCAAGTCGCCAACCCGGGACAGGGTCCGAGCAGTACTTC	CASRQPGTGSEQYF
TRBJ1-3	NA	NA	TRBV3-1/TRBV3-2	TGTGCCAGCAGCCCGGCGGGCAGTAAGGCTGGAAACACCATATATTTT	CASSPAGSKAGNTIYF
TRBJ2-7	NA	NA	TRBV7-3	TGTGCCAGCAGCCCCGGTGGTAGCGCGGGCTACGAGCAGTACTTC	CASSPGGSAGYEQYF
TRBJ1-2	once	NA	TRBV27	TGTGCCAGCAGTTTATCCCGACATACTAACTATGGCTACACCTTC	CASSLSRHTNYGYTF
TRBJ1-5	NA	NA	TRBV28	TGTGCCAGCCACAGGGAAGTGGGGAATCAGCCCCAGCATTTT	CASHREVGNQPQHF
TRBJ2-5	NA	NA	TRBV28	TGTGCCAGCACCAACCGAAACGGGCAAGAGACCCAGTACTTC	CASTNRNGQETQYF
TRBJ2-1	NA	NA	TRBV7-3	TGTGCCAGCAGCCCTACCACCAACTCCAATGAGCAGTTCTTC	CASSPTTNSNEQFF
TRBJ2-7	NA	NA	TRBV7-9	TGTGCCAGCAGCCCCCCCGCGAGTGGGGGCAGCTACGAGCAGTACTTC	CASSPPASGGSYEQYF
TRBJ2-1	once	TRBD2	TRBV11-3	TGTGCCAGCAGCCCCACTTCCAGTCCGGCTAGCGGGAGGGCCTACAATGAGCAGTTCTTC	CASSPTSSPASGRAYNEQFF